The 24 T cell receptor beta chains presented below share a single source sample, sequenced in a study of CD4+ T cells in melanoma. Assay: immunoSEQ multiplex PCR; the TCRdb copy retains only in-frame clones and omits some. Of more than 10,000 clones in the sample, 50% to 75% were seen once. The sequencing input was cells from a culture (not recorded whether cultured in vitro). These receptors were collected from a human donor with melanoma.

In DNA, the CDR3 is TGTGCCAGCAGCCGGAGTTCAGGGACAGATACGCAGTATTTT. It encodes CASSRSSGTDTQYF. V is TRBV7-9 and J is TRBJ2-3; a possible D gene is TRBD1 (5 bases). This CDR3 is built from 14 residues. The germline V gene encodes CDR1 SEHNR and CDR2 FQNEAQ (reference sequence). Deletions cut 5 bases from V and 3 bases from J, with 12 bases between.

The chain employs TRBV28 and TRBJ2-7, with 10 bases that match TRBD1. This CDR3 has 16 residues. CDR1 and CDR2 from the germline V gene are MDHEN and SYDVKM. Germline trimming cut 10 bases from V and 6 bases from J; bases unmatched to any gene: 18. The CDR3 DNA reads as TGTGCCACCACGGGTCCCGGGACAGGGGCAGAGGGCGAGCAGTACTTC. This encodes CATTGPGTGAEGEQYF.

V is TRBV6-1 and J is TRBJ2-1; 10 nucleotides align to TRBD1. CDR3 length: 15 amino acids. Germline CDR1 is MNHNS and CDR2 is SASEGT. V lost 5 bases to trimming and J lost 4 bases; unmatched junction nucleotides: 5. The CDR3 reads CASSRDRGGYNEQFF. In DNA, the CDR3 is TGTGCCAGCAGTCGGGACAGGGGTGGATACAATGAGCAGTTCTTC.

This clone was observed a handful of times. This chain links TRBV11-2 with TRBJ1-1; the D gene is possibly TRBD1 (6 bases). CDR3 length: 13 residues. Between the trimmed V and J ends, which lost 7 bases and 4 bases, there was a span of 13 bases. Looked up from germline, CDR1 is SGHAT and CDR2 is FQNNGV. CDR3 in DNA: TGTGCCAGCAATAGACAGGTCGGCACTGAAGCTTTCTTT. Translated: CASNRQVGTEAFF.

The chain combines TRBV27 with TRBJ1-1; D unresolved. This CDR3 spans 14 amino acids. The V gene's germline CDR1 is MNHEY and CDR2 SMNVEV (reference sequence). V lost 5 bases, J lost 1 base, and 11 bases lay in between. The CDR3 spells CASSPGSWNTEAFF. The DNA of the CDR3 is TGTGCCAGCAGTCCGGGGTCTTGGAACACTGAAGCTTTCTTT.

The gene calls are TRBV28 and TRBJ1-4; tentative D call: TRBD1 (5 bases). The CDR3 covers 18 residues. Looked up from germline, CDR1 is MDHEN and CDR2 is SYDVKM. V dropped 5 bases and J dropped 4 bases, with 23 bases sitting between them. The CDR3: CASSRWPFRGVRNEKLFF. CDR3 DNA sequence: TGTGCCAGCAGTCGCTGGCCTTTTCGGGGGGTTCGTAATGAAAAACTGTTTTTT. Full variable domain (outside the CDR3, taken from reference TRBV28 and TRBJ1-4): DVKVTQSSRYLVKRTGEKVFLECVQDMDHENMFWYRQDPGLGLRLIYFSYDVKMKEKGDIPEGYSVSREKKERFSLILESASTNQTSMYLCASSRWPFRGVRNEKLFFGSGTQLSVL.

This clone was seen a single time. The chain uses TRBV9 and TRBJ1-3; no clear D. From germline, CDR1 is SGDLS and CDR2 YYNGEE. V gave up 4 bases and J gave up 0 bases, with 14 bases separating them. The CDR3 length is 16 residues. CDR3 amino acids: CASSPRATISGNTIYF. The CDR3 DNA is TGTGCCAGCAGCCCTAGGGCCACAATCTCTGGAAACACCATATATTTT.

The chain links TRBV5-4 to TRBJ1-2; 8 bases fit TRBD1. CDR3 length: 17 amino acids. V shed 4 bases and J 4 bases; nucleotides not matched to a gene: 15. CDR1 is SGHNT, CDR2 YYREEE, per germline (reference sequence). This CDR3 is CASSLGQGGFAVYGYTF. CDR3 in DNA: TGTGCCAGCAGCCTCGGACAGGGCGGTTTCGCAGTCTATGGCTACACCTTC.

The chain couples TRBV11-2 to TRBJ2-3, with TRBD2 matching over 14 bases. J lost 2 bases, V lost 4 bases, and 2 bases had no gene match. Germline V gene lookup returns CDR1 SGHAT and CDR2 FQNNGV. CDR3 length equals 16 residues. Written as DNA, the CDR3 is TGTGCCAGCAGCTGGACTAGCGGGGGGACCACAGATACGCAGTATTTT. Translating it yields CASSWTSGGTTDTQYF.

The genes are TRBV4-1 and TRBJ2-3; no reliable D call. This CDR3 has 14 residues. Germline values: CDR1 MGHRA, CDR2 YSYEKL. Trimming took off 0 bases at V and 6 bases at J, with 10 bases between the two ends. CDR3: CASSQEAEFDTQYF. The CDR3 DNA follows: TGCGCCAGCAGCCAAGAGGCAGAATTCGATACGCAGTATTTT.

The chain couples TRBV7-9 to TRBJ1-1; unclear D gene. The V and J ends lost 1 base and 1 base respectively, with 4 bases between them. The length of the CDR3 is 13 residues. Germline CDR1 and CDR2: SEHNR and FQNEAQ (reference sequence). CDR3 nucleotides: TGTGCCAGCAGCTTAGGTAGGAACACTGAAGCTTTCTTT. Protein product: CASSLGRNTEAFF.

J is TRBJ1-1 and V is TRBV5-1; D perhaps matches TRBD1 (5 bases). V was shortened by 1 base and J by 1 base, with 8 bases between the two germline ends. Germline loops: CDR1 SGHRS, CDR2 YFSETQ. The CDR3 has 14 residues. In DNA, the CDR3 is TGCGCCAGCAGCTTGCAGGGAGGGAACACTGAAGCTTTCTTT. It encodes CASSLQGGNTEAFF.

This clone was seen a few times. The CDR3 protein is CASSLSRASADEQYF. The CDR3 region has the DNA TGTGCCAGCAGCTTATCACGGGCTTCGGCGGACGAGCAGTACTTC. This sequence joins TRBV11-2 and TRBJ2-7; D call uncertain. From germline, CDR1 is SGHAT and CDR2 FQNNGV. The V gene lost 2 bases and the J gene lost 5 bases, with 16 bases spanning the gap. The CDR3 consists of 15 residues.

The V gene is TRBV7-3, the J gene TRBJ2-3; TRBD2 agrees at 14 bases. Germline CDR1 is SGHTA and CDR2 is FQGTGA. This CDR3 is 15 amino acids long. J gave up 4 bases and V 5 bases, and 2 bases lay outside the gene matches. CDR3 sequence reads: CASSPTSGGADTQYF. The CDR3 DNA sequence: TGTGCCAGCAGCCCGACTAGCGGGGGGGCAGATACGCAGTATTTT.

The rearrangement joins TRBV11-2 to TRBJ2-2; 8 bases align to TRBD1. V was clipped by 1 base and J by 2 bases; unmatched bases: 3. There are 16 residues in the CDR3. Germline CDR1 SGHAT, CDR2 FQNNGV. The CDR3, as DNA: TGTGCCAGCAGCTTAGGGGGACAGGTAAACACCGGGGAGCTGTTTTTT. It specifies CASSLGGQVNTGELFF.

V and J are TRBV5-6 and TRBJ2-3, with 10 positions matching TRBD1. This CDR3 has 17 amino acids. The trim removed 1 base at V and 3 bases at J, leaving 8 bases unmatched. CDR1 SGHDT and CDR2 YYEEEE come from the germline V gene. The CDR3 DNA follows: TGTGCCAGCAGCTTGATAGGGACAGGGGACGGTACAGATACGCAGTATTTT. Encoded protein: CASSLIGTGDGTDTQYF. The whole variable domain, filled in from reference TRBV5-6 and TRBJ2-3, reads DAGVTQSPTHLIKTRGQQVTLRCSPKSGHDTVSWYQQALGQGPQFIFQYYEEEERQRGNFPDRFSGHQFPNYSSELNVNALLLGDSALYLCASSLIGTGDGTDTQYFGPGTRLTVL.

The chain is built from TRBV6-5 and TRBJ2-7, with 8 nucleotides matching TRBD2. This CDR3 has 14 residues. The germline CDR1 and CDR2 sequences are MNHEY and SVGAGI. Unmatched junction bases numbered 8, after V lost 6 bases and J lost 4 bases. CDR3 region: CASSPAGGGYEQYF. Here the CDR3 DNA reads TGTGCCAGCAGCCCCGCCGGGGGGGGGTACGAGCAGTACTTC.

The chain couples TRBV7-3 to TRBJ2-2, with TRBD1 matching 7 bases. V lost 5 bases and J lost 0; bases outside the gene matches: 6. CDR3 size: 16 residues. CDR1 is SGHTA and CDR2 is FQGTGA in the germline V gene. CDR3 DNA: TGTGCCAGCAGCCAACTCGGGACAGCGAACACCGGGGAGCTGTTTTTT. It encodes CASSQLGTANTGELFF.

This clone was observed a few times. This chain connects TRBV19 to TRBJ2-7; no firm D call. The germline gives CDR1 LNHDA, CDR2 SQIVND (reference sequence). CDR3 length: 17 residues. V was clipped by 4 bases and J by 2 bases, with 21 bases between them. For the CDR3, the DNA is TGTGCCAGTAGTACCGACCGATTAAGAGGTGAACCCTACGAGCAGTACTTC. This translates into CASSTDRLRGEPYEQYF.

V and J are TRBV6-6 and TRBJ2-5; no definite D call. Germline CDR1 is MNHNY and CDR2 is SVGAGI (reference sequence). Trimming shortened V by 6 bases and J by 2 bases, and 10 bases separated the two germline ends. The CDR3 consists of 13 residues. DNA of the CDR3: TGTGCCAGCAGCCTTGTACTTCAAGAGACCCAGTACTTC. Amino acid sequence: CASSLVLQETQYF.

V usage is TRBV5-1 and J usage is TRBJ1-4; the D is unclear. Trimming removed 4 bases at V and 8 bases at J, with 18 bases between. Germline CDR1 SGHRS, CDR2 YFSETQ. The CDR3 consists of 15 residues. In DNA form, the CDR3 reads TGCGCCAGCAGCCTGCGCAGTGGTGGGAGGGAAAAACTGTTTTTT. Translated: CASSLRSGGREKLFF.

This clone was seen a single time. The chain carries TRBV7-8 and TRBJ1-2; D remains unclear. CDR3 length equals 16 residues. The germline V gene has CDR1 SGHVS and CDR2 FQNEAQ. The V end was cut by 5 bases, the J end by 4 bases, with 20 bases between. CDR3 sequence: CASSGQARTSVYGYTF. Here the CDR3 DNA reads TGTGCCAGCAGCGGGCAGGCTCGGACGTCCGTCTATGGCTACACCTTC.

The V gene is TRBV2, the J gene TRBJ1-4; TRBD1 aligns across 8 bases. Trimming at V came to 7 bases and at J to 8 bases, leaving 12 bases not matched to a gene. This CDR3 comprises 15 residues. Germline CDR1 reads SNHLY; CDR2 reads FYNNEI. The CDR3, as DNA: TGTGCCAGCAACCTTCAGGGGGCGGAGGGCGAAAAACTGTTTTTT. Translated: CASNLQGAEGEKLFF.

CDR3 loop: CASSPMRVGNEKLFF. The CDR3 bases are TGTGCCAGCTCGCCAATGCGAGTAGGTAATGAAAAACTGTTTTTT. The chain is built from TRBV18 and TRBJ1-4; D uncertain. CDR3 length equals 15 residues. The ends were cut back, 6 bases at V and 4 bases at J, with 15 bases in the middle. Germline V gene lookup returns CDR1 KGHSH and CDR2 LQKENI.